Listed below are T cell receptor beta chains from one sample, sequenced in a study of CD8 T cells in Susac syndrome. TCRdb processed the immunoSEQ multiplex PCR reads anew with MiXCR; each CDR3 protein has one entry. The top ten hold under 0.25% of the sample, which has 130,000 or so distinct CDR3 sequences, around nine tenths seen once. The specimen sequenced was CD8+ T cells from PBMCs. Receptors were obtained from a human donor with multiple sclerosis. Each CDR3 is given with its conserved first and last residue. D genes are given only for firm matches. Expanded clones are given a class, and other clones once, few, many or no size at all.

TGTGCCAGCAGTGAACCCCTTGGTTACGAGCAGTACTTC	CASSEPLGYEQYF	TRBJ2-7	NA	TRBV25-1	few
TGCAGCGTTGACAGGATAACCTACAATGAGCAGTTCTTC	CSVDRITYNEQFF	TRBJ2-1	NA	TRBV29-1	once
TGTGCCAGCAGCCCTGGGACAGGGTACACTGAAGCTTTCTTT	CASSPGTGYTEAFF	TRBJ1-1	TRBD1	TRBV5-6	NA
TGTGCCAGCAGCGTGGGACTAGAGAACCACGGCAATGAGCAGTTCTTC	CASSVGLENHGNEQFF	TRBJ2-1	TRBD2	TRBV9	NA
TGTGCCAGTAGTATTGACCTGGAGACCCAGTACTTC	CASSIDLETQYF	TRBJ2-5	NA	TRBV19	NA
TGTGCCACTGCAGCGGGGGGTGATCAGCCCCAGCATTTT	CATAAGGDQPQHF	TRBJ1-5	NA	TRBV27	NA
TGCGCCAGCAGCCCCAGGGGCCTTCATGAGCAAGGAGCTTTCTTT	CASSPRGLHEQGAFF	TRBJ1-1	NA	TRBV4-1	once
TGCGCCAGCAGCTTGGCCCCGGGAGACTATGGCTACACCTTC	CASSLAPGDYGYTF	TRBJ1-2	NA	TRBV5-1	NA
TGTGCCAGCAGGGGACTAACCTACAATGAGCAGTTCTTC	CASRGLTYNEQFF	TRBJ2-1	TRBD2	TRBV27	NA
TGTGCCAGCAGCTTACTTAAAGGGGAAGGAAACACCATATATTTT	CASSLLKGEGNTIYF	TRBJ1-3	NA	TRBV11-2	NA
TGTGCCAGCAGCGCAGGCCTAGCGGACTTCACAGATACGCAGTATTTT	CASSAGLADFTDTQYF	TRBJ2-3	TRBD2	TRBV13	NA
TGTGCCTGGAGTGCCGGGGCGGGGGGCTACGAGCAGTACTTC	CAWSAGAGGYEQYF	TRBJ2-7	TRBD2	TRBV30	NA
TGTGCTAGTGGTTTGACTGGGCGGGGCTCCTACAATGAGCAGTTCTTC	CASGLTGRGSYNEQFF	TRBJ2-1	NA	TRBV12-5	once
TGTGCCTGGAGTCTATGGGCAGGCGCGTACGAGCAGTACTTC	CAWSLWAGAYEQYF	TRBJ2-7	NA	TRBV30	NA
TGCGCCAGCAGCCAAGATGGATCTGTCTCGATGGGGGCCAACGTCCTGACTTTC	CASSQDGSVSMGANVLTF	TRBJ2-6	NA	TRBV4-1	NA
TGTGCCAGCAGTTTGGGGAGACTCTATGGCTACACCTTC	CASSLGRLYGYTF	TRBJ1-2	NA	TRBV28	NA
TGTGCCAGTTCCGGGACCCTTGCCTACGAGCAGTACTTC	CASSGTLAYEQYF	TRBJ2-7	NA	TRBV19	NA
TGTGCCAGCACGGACGGGGGGGGTATGGCTTTCTTT	CASTDGGGMAFF	TRBJ1-1	NA	TRBV25-1	NA
TGTGCCACGACCTCAGGAGATACGCAGTATTTT	CATTSGDTQYF	TRBJ2-3	NA	TRBV19	NA
TGCGCCAGCAGCCAAGATGTCAGCCCTTGGGGCTACACCTTC	CASSQDVSPWGYTF	TRBJ1-2	NA	TRBV4-1	NA
TGTGCCAGCAGTGAATCTGCCTTAGAATATCAGCCCCAGCATTTT	CASSESALEYQPQHF	TRBJ1-5	NA	TRBV2	NA
TGCGCCAGCAGCGTCCCTCGAGGGGCCATAGCCAAAAACATTCAGTACTTC	CASSVPRGAIAKNIQYF	TRBJ2-4	NA	TRBV4-1	NA
TGCGCCAGCAGCTTGGGGATGGGCACAGATACGCAGTATTTT	CASSLGMGTDTQYF	TRBJ2-3	NA	TRBV5-1	few
TGTGCCAGCAGTTTGACCCCGTACTCGGACTTCAATGAGCAGTTCTTC	CASSLTPYSDFNEQFF	TRBJ2-1	NA	TRBV6-5	NA
TGTGCCAGCAGTTACGAGGTCGGGTACAACATTCAGTACTTC	CASSYEVGYNIQYF	TRBJ2-4	NA	TRBV6-5	NA
TGCGCCAGCAGCCACAGGCAGGGAGGTGAAAAACTGTTTTTT	CASSHRQGGEKLFF	TRBJ1-4	NA	TRBV4-1	NA
TGTGCCAGCAGCTCCGGGACTAGCGGGAGGGCCGACACCGGGGAGCTGTTTTTT	CASSSGTSGRADTGELFF	TRBJ2-2	TRBD2	TRBV7-9	NA
TGTGCCAGCAGCTTATCCACACCGGCGGGGGAGCTGTTTTTT	CASSLSTPAGELFF	TRBJ2-2	NA	TRBV7-3	NA
TGTGCCAGCAGCGACGGGACAGCCTACGAGCAGTACTTC	CASSDGTAYEQYF	TRBJ2-7	TRBD1	TRBV5-6	few
TGTGCCCGCATGGCGGAGACCGGGGAGCTGTTTTTT	CARMAETGELFF	TRBJ2-2	NA	TRBV6-1	NA
TGTGCCAGCAGCTTTAGCGGGATGCCCTACGAGCAGTACTTC	CASSFSGMPYEQYF	TRBJ2-7	TRBD2	TRBV6-6	NA
TGCAGCGCCTGGACGTTTGAAGCTTTCTTT	CSAWTFEAFF	TRBJ1-1	NA	TRBV29-1	NA
TGTGCCAGCAGTGCTCGGGGGGGTTCCTACGAGCAGTACTTC	CASSARGGSYEQYF	TRBJ2-7	TRBD2	TRBV28	NA
TGTGCCATCAGTGTCGCAGGGTCAGAGACCCAGTACTTC	CAISVAGSETQYF	TRBJ2-5	NA	TRBV10-3	once
TGCAGTATAGCGGGAACGGGCTCCTACGAGCAGTACTTC	CSIAGTGSYEQYF	TRBJ2-7	TRBD2	TRBV20-1	NA
TGTGCCAGCAGCCAAGATACATGGGGGGCAAGTGAAGCTTTCTTT	CASSQDTWGASEAFF	TRBJ1-1	NA	TRBV3-1	NA
TGTGCCATCAGTGAGGGGACTAGCGGCACAGATACGCAGTATTTT	CAISEGTSGTDTQYF	TRBJ2-3	TRBD2	TRBV10-3	few
TGTGCCAGCGTATACCGACTAGCGGGACCTTACGAGCAGTACTTC	CASVYRLAGPYEQYF	TRBJ2-7	TRBD2	TRBV27	NA